This TCR beta chain originates from a study of T cells in Graves' hyperthyroidism and ophthalmopathy. Amplified TCR beta CDR3 regions came from RNA transcripts. HTBI primers were used for first-round RT-PCR of the TCR CDR3. From the multiplex PCR reads, TCRdb called clonotypes with MiXCR, one entry per CDR3 protein. The sample has 360,000 or so distinct CDR3 sequences, 13% to 15% seen once; the top ten hold around 20%. The V end lost 6 bases, the J end lost 3 bases, and 21 bases lay between the germline ends. The CDR3 has 18 amino acids. Germline lookup yields CDR1 MNHNS and CDR2 SASEGT. V usage is TRBV6-1 and J usage is TRBJ1-6; unclear D gene. Sequenced input: blood. The source of this sequence is a woman aged 60-70 years with Graves' ophthalmopathy. The CDR3 bases are TGTGCCAGCAGCTTCGAAAAGGCATTTGTAGGCTATAATTCACCCCTCCACTTT. Translating gives CASSFEKAFVGYNSPLHF.